This TCR beta chain was identified during a study of regulatory T cells in long-lasting Graves disease. For the study at large: Positivity for TSH receptor antibodies plus over 5 years of antithyroid drugs meant persistent Graves' disease.

Germline trimming cut 6 bases from V and 2 bases from J; bases unmatched to any gene: 15. The CDR3 is 18 residues long. Germline V gives CDR1 MNHEY, CDR2 SMNVEV (reference sequence). This sample's time point: persistent/refractory GD, antithyroid drugs over 5 years with positive TRAb. From PBMCs, RNA was extracted and then used to make the TCR library. Study observations and caveats: The TCR repertoire of persistent Graves' patients was less diverse than that of newly diagnosed ones. Among samples with persistent disease, TRBV28, TRBJ1-2 and TRBJ2-5 were favored. Investigators studied peripheral blood only, not thyroid tissue.

In this sample, this clonotype turned up many times. Its target is unknown. According to the study, TCR beta libraries were built with iRepertoire HTBI primers and CDR3-region Arm-PCR. From the multiplex PCR reads, TCRdb called clonotypes with MiXCR, one entry per CDR3 protein. The table lists some 330,000 distinct CDR3 sequences, roughly 25% of them singletons. The sequence was collected from a woman aged 40 to 55 with Graves disease. The chain employs TRBV27 and TRBJ2-7; 11 bases fit TRBD2. This specimen was peripheral blood mononuclear cells (PBMCs), taken when the disease was refractory, from a patient treated with antithyroid drugs. CDR3 sequence: CASRSPRLAGKVPYEQYF. The CDR3 region has the DNA TGTGCCAGCAGGAGCCCCCGACTAGCGGGAAAAGTCCCCTACGAGCAGTACTTC.